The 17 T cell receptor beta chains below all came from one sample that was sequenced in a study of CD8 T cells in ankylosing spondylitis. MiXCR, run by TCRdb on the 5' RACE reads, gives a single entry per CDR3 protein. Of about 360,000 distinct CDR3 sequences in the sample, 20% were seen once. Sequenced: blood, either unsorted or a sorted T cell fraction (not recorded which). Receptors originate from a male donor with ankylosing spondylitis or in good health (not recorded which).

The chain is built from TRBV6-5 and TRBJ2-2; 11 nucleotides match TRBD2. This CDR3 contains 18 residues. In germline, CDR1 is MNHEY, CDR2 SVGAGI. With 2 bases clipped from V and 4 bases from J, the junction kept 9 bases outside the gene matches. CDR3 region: CASSYAGVAGGLTGELFF. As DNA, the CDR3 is TGTGCCAGCAGTTACGCCGGGGTAGCGGGGGGGCTCACCGGGGAGCTGTTTTTT.

The CDR3 loop reads CASSPQGGLDSPLHF. The CDR3 nucleotides read TGTGCCAGCAGCCCACAGGGTGGCTTGGATTCACCCCTCCACTTT. The rearrangement links TRBV7-9 to TRBJ1-6; possibly TRBD1 for D (6 bases). The V gene's germline CDR1 is SEHNR and CDR2 FQNEAQ (reference sequence). V was cut by 5 bases and J by 8 bases, with 16 bases left in between. This CDR3 spans 15 amino acids.

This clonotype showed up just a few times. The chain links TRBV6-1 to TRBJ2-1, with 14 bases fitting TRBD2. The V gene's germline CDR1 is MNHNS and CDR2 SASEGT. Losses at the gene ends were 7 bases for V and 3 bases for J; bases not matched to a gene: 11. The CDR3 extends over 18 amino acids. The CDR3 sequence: CASIYGLAGGALYNEQFF. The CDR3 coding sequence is TGTGCCAGCATCTACGGACTAGCGGGGGGTGCACTCTACAATGAGCAGTTCTTC.

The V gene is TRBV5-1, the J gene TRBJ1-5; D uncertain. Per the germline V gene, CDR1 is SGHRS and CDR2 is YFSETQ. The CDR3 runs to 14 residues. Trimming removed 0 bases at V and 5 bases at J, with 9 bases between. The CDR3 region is CASSLEGPDQPQHF. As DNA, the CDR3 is TGCGCCAGCAGCTTGGAGGGTCCGGATCAGCCCCAGCATTTT.

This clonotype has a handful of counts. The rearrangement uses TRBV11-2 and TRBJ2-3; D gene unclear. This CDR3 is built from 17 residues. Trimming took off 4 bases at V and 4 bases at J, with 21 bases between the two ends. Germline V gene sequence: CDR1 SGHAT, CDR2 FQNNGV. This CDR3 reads CASSSGKLPSPPDTQYF. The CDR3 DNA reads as TGTGCCAGCAGCTCTGGTAAACTTCCATCCCCCCCAGATACGCAGTATTTT.

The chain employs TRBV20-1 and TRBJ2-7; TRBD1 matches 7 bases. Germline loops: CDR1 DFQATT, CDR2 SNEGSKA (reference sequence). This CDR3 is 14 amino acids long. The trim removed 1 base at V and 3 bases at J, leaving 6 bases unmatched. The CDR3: CSARVFPGGYEQYF. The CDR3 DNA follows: TGCAGTGCTAGAGTATTCCCAGGGGGCTACGAGCAGTACTTC.

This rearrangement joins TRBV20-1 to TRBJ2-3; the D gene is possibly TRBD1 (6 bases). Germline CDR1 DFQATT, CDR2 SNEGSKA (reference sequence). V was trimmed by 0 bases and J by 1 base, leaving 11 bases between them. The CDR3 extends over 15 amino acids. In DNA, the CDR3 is TGCAGTGCTAGAGATTTGGGGGCCGGCACAGATACGCAGTATTTT. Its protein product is CSARDLGAGTDTQYF.

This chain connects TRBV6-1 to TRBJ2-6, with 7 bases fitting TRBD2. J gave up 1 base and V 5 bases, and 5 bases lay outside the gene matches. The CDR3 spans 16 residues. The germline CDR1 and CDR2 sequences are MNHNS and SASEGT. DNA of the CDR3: TGTGCCAGCAGTCCCCGGGGAGGGTCTGGGGCCAACGTCCTGACTTTC. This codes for CASSPRGGSGANVLTF.

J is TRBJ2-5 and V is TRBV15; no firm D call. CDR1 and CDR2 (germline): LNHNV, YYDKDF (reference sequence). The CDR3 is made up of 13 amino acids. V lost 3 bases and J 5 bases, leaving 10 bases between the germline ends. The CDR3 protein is CATSRTAEETQYF. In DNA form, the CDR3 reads TGTGCCACCAGCAGGACCGCCGAGGAGACCCAGTACTTC.

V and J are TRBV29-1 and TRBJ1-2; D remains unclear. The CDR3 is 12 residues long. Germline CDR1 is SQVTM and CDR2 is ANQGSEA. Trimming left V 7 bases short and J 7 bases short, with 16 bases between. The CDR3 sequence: CSAGGDSPGYTF. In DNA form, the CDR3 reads TGCAGCGCCGGAGGCGATTCGCCTGGCTACACCTTC. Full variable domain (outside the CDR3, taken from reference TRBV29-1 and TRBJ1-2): SAVISQKPSRDICQRGTSLTIQCQVDSQVTMMFWYRQQPGQSLTLIATANQGSEATYESGFVIDKFPISRPNLTFSTLTVSNMSPEDSSIYLCSAGGDSPGYTFGSGTRLTVV.

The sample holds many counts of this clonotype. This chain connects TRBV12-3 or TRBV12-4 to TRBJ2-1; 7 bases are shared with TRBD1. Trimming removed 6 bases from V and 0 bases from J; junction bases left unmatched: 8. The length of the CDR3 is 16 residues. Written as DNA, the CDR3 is TGTGCCAGCAGACCCACAGGGGCGGGCTCCTACAATGAGCAGTTCTTC. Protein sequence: CASRPTGAGSYNEQFF.

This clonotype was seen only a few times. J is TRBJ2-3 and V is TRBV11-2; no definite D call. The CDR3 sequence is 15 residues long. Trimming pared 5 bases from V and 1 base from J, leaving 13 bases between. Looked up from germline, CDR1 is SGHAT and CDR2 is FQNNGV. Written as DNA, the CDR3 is TGTGCCAGCAGCCCCCCATCGGTGGGCACAGATACGCAGTATTTT. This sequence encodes CASSPPSVGTDTQYF.

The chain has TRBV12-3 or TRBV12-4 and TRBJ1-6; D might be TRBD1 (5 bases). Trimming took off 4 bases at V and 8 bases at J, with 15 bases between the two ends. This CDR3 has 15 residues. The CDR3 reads CASSSRGGWDSPLHF. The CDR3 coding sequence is TGTGCCAGCAGTTCTAGGGGAGGCTGGGATTCACCCCTCCACTTT.

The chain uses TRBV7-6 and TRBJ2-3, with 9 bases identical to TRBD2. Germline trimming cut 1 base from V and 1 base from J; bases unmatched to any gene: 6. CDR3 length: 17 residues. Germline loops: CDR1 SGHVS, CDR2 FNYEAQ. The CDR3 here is CASSLGSGGPRTDTQYF. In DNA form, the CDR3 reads TGTGCCAGCAGCTTAGGAAGCGGGGGGCCGCGCACAGATACGCAGTATTTT.

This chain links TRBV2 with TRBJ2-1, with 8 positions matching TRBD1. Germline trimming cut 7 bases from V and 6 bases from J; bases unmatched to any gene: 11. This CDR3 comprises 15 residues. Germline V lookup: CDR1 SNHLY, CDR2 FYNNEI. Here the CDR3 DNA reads TGTGCCAGCATCTCAGACAGGGGTATCGTCAATGAGCAGTTCTTC. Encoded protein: CASISDRGIVNEQFF.

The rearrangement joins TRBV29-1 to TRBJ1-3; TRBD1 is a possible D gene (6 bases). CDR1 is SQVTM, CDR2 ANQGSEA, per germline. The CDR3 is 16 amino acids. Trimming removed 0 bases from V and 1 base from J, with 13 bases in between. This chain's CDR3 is CSVEDATGRSGNTIYF. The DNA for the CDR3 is TGCAGCGTTGAAGATGCGACAGGTCGGTCTGGAAACACCATATATTTT.

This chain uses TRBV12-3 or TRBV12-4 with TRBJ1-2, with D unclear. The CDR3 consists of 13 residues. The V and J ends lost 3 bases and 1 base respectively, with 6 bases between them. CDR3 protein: CASSFVNNYGYTF. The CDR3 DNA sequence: TGTGCCAGCAGTTTTGTGAATAACTATGGCTACACCTTC.